This T cell receptor beta chain was sequenced for a study of blood T cell repertoires in COVID-19. Profiled with immunoSEQ multiplex PCR; TCRdb holds only in-frame clones, not every one. The data hold roughly 35,000 clones, with roughly 80% observed a single time. CDR1 LGHDT and CDR2 YNNKEL come from the germline V gene (reference sequence). V lost 0 bases and J lost 8, with 10 bases in between. The CDR3 runs 13 residues. The sample consisted of peripheral blood. The chain joins TRBV3-1 (or the pseudogene TRBV3-2) to TRBJ1-1, with unresolved D. This TCR was sampled from a man older than 75 with active or convalescent COVID-19. As DNA, the CDR3 is TGTGCCAGCAGCCAAGATTCACAGATAGAAGCTTTCTTT. Protein product: CASSQDSQIEAFF.